One T cell receptor (beta chain) is described in this entry. Antigen specificity is unknown. This table comes from immunoSEQ multiplex PCR, and its TCRdb copy is limited to in-frame clones, with some not included. This repertoire shows about 150,000 clones, 90% to 95% found once; its top ten account for more than 1.3%. These data belong to a study of T cell responses to AZD1222 COVID-19 vaccine. Study-level points and caveats: Regions 160-218 and 743-854 dominated among vaccine-associated CD4 TCRs spanning spike. The repertoires were collected only after the peak T cell response. Within unmutated variant regions lay the reported targets of nearly half of spike-specific TCRs. Only a handful of AZD1222 recipients tested seropositive at baseline.

CDR1 and CDR2 from the germline V gene are MNHEY and SMNVEV (reference sequence). J was trimmed by 6 bases and V by 5 bases; bases with no gene match: 6. The CDR3 is 13 residues long. The sequence came from an adult in good health. This chain joins TRBV27 and TRBJ1-2; 7 bases agree with TRBD1. The input for sequencing was peripheral blood, taken on day 0 of AZD1222 vaccination. The CDR3 sequence is CASSRGQYNGYTF. The DNA of the CDR3 is TGTGCCAGCAGTCGGGGACAGTACAATGGCTACACCTTC.